A selection of T cell receptor beta chains follows, all from one sample in a study of blood T cells in healthy people across ages. TCRdb reprocessed the 5' RACE reads via MiXCR and lists one record per CDR3 protein. The repertoire consists of 1.6 million or so distinct CDR3 sequences, with about 31% occurring once and the leading ten covering about 11%. Input material: blood. These receptors were collected from a woman in her twenties or thirties in good health. The CDR3 runs from the conserved cysteine through the conserved F or W. D genes are given only for firm matches. Expanded clones are given a class, and other clones once, few, many or no size at all.

j_call | v_call | d_call | clone_size | cdr3_nt | cdr3_aa
TRBJ1-5 | TRBV20-1 | - | few | TGCAGTGCCGTGGACGGCCAGCCCCAGCATTTT | CSAVDGQPQHF
TRBJ1-1 | TRBV30 | TRBD1 | - | TGTGCCTGGAGTGTACAGGGGGTGCGCACTGAAGCTTTCTTT | CAWSVQGVRTEAFF
TRBJ2-7 | TRBV20-1 | - | once | TGCAGGGCTAACCCGGCGGGTTACGAGCAGTACTTC | CRANPAGYEQYF
TRBJ1-6 | TRBV12-3/TRBV12-4 | - | - | TGTGCCAGCAACTCCGGACCATTCAGGCTCCACTTT | CASNSGPFRLHF
TRBJ2-5 | TRBV13 | - | many | TGTGCCAGCAGCTTGGTGTGGCAGAAAGAGACCCAGTACTTC | CASSLVWQKETQYF
TRBJ1-4 | TRBV20-1 | - | - | TGCAGTGCCCCTGGTGACAGAAGCTCTGAAAAACTGTTTTTT | CSAPGDRSSEKLFF
TRBJ2-7 | TRBV30 | - | - | TGTGCCTGCCTCGAATCCGGGGTTAGCAACGAGCAGTACTTC | CACLESGVSNEQYF
TRBJ1-4 | TRBV29-1 | - | - | TGCAGCGTTAGGACTTCAGCTAATGAAAAACTGTTTTTT | CSVRTSANEKLFF
TRBJ2-1 | TRBV9 | TRBD2 | few | TGTGCCAGCAGCGTAGGACTAGCGGGGGGGCCCTACAATGAGCAGTTCTTC | CASSVGLAGGPYNEQFF
TRBJ1-1 | TRBV4-1 | - | - | TGCGCCAGCAGCCAAGGTAGTGGGGACACTGAAGCTTTCTTT | CASSQGSGDTEAFF
TRBJ2-5 | TRBV5-6 | TRBD2 | few | TGTGCCAGCAGCTTGGGGCCGCGGGGGGAACAAGAGACCCAGTACTTC | CASSLGPRGEQETQYF
TRBJ1-2 | TRBV3-1 | - | - | TGTGCCAGCAGCCGAGAGGCTAACTATGGCTACACCTTC | CASSREANYGYTF
TRBJ2-1 | TRBV20-1 | TRBD2 | - | TGCAGTGCTAGAGATATAGGACTAGCGGTTGATTACAATGAGCAGTTCTTC | CSARDIGLAVDYNEQFF
TRBJ2-7 | TRBV2 | - | - | TGTGCCAGCGGTACAACGGGACCGACCAAGGGGCAGTACTTC | CASGTTGPTKGQYF
TRBJ2-7 | TRBV20-1 | TRBD1 | many | TGCAGTGCTAGAGGTGGGACAGGGACCTACGAGCAGTACTTC | CSARGGTGTYEQYF
TRBJ2-5 | TRBV4-1 | - | many | TGCGCCAGCAGCCAAGATTCGGTTGGCGCCGGGTTTAGGGAGACCCAGTACTTC | CASSQDSVGAGFRETQYF
TRBJ2-3 | TRBV6-2/TRBV6-3 | TRBD2 | few | TGTGCCAGCAGTTTTGTACTAGCGGAAAGCACAGATACGCAGTATTTT | CASSFVLAESTDTQYF
TRBJ2-7 | TRBV5-1 | TRBD2 | - | TGCGCCAGCAGCTTTGGGAGCGGGGGGTGGTACGAGCAGTACTTC | CASSFGSGGWYEQYF
TRBJ1-5 | TRBV15 | - | few | TGTGCCACCCCGAAAGGGAACCTCTATCAGCCCCAGCATTTT | CATPKGNLYQPQHF
TRBJ2-5 | TRBV12-5 | - | many | TGTGCTAGTGGTTTCGGGACGGTCCAAGAGACCCAGTACTTC | CASGFGTVQETQYF
TRBJ2-5 | TRBV2 | - | few | TGTGCCAGCATAGAGGGAGAGACCCAGTACTTC | CASIEGETQYF
TRBJ1-5 | TRBV2 | - | once | TGTGCCAGCCGGCCCTCCTATAGCAATCAGCCCCAGCATTTT | CASRPSYSNQPQHF
TRBJ1-2 | TRBV4-2 | - | - | TGTGCCAGCAGCCAAGATAGGGGGGCGGGCGATGGCTACACCTTC | CASSQDRGAGDGYTF
TRBJ2-3 | TRBV10-3 | TRBD2 | - | TGTGCCATCAGCTTGACTAGCGGGGGCCCCACAGATACGCAGTATTTT | CAISLTSGGPTDTQYF
TRBJ2-1 | TRBV20-1 | TRBD2 | - | TGCAGTCCTATAGCGGGAGCAATGTACAATGAGCAGTTCTTC | CSPIAGAMYNEQFF
TRBJ1-4 | TRBV5-1 | - | few | TGCGCCAGCAGCCCGGACGGCCCCAAGACTGGTCTGTTTTTT | CASSPDGPKTGLFF
TRBJ2-6 | TRBV5-1 | - | - | TGCGCCAGCACCCTGCCCAGGGACCCGTCTGGGGCCAACGTCCTGACTTTC | CASTLPRDPSGANVLTF
TRBJ2-7 | TRBV28 | - | - | TGTGCCAGCAGTTTATGGGCGAGATGGGAAGAGCAGTACTTC | CASSLWARWEEQYF
TRBJ2-3 | TRBV7-2 | - | - | TGTGCCAGCAGCTTAGCCGGACGACGGGATCCGTATTTT | CASSLAGRRDPYF
TRBJ1-6 | TRBV28 | - | - | TGCGCCAGCAGTTTATTCCCGGACGGTAGTGGTTCACCCCTCCACTTT | CASSLFPDGSGSPLHF
TRBJ2-7 | TRBV5-6 | - | few | TGTGCCAGCAGCTTGACGGCACACTACGAGCAGTACTTC | CASSLTAHYEQYF
TRBJ1-2 | TRBV7-6 | - | once | TGTGCCAGCAGCTTAGAAGCCGGGCAGGCCCTCGGGGGCTACACCTTC | CASSLEAGQALGGYTF
TRBJ2-1 | TRBV5-1 | - | - | TGCGCCAGCAGCTTCTCCGGGACGGGTTTGAGTAATGAGCAGTTCTTC | CASSFSGTGLSNEQFF
TRBJ2-7 | TRBV20-1 | - | once | TGCAGTGCTAGGTGGGGGGGCGCGACTTACGAGCAGTACTTC | CSARWGGATYEQYF
TRBJ2-7 | TRBV6-6 | - | - | TGTGCCAGCAGTTACGCTAGACAGGTTCACTCCTACGAGCAGTACTTC | CASSYARQVHSYEQYF
TRBJ2-1 | TRBV4-1 | - | - | TGCGCCAGCAGCCAAGATCTTCGTAGCGGATACAATGAGCAGTTCTTC | CASSQDLRSGYNEQFF
TRBJ2-3 | TRBV15 | TRBD1 | once | TGTGCCACCAGCAGAGATAAAGCAGGGGGCAAGTATTTT | CATSRDKAGGKYF
TRBJ2-4 | TRBV20-1 | TRBD1 | few | TGCAGTGCTAGTACCGGGACAGTTACCTATGAGCAGTACTTC | CSASTGTVTYEQYF
TRBJ2-5 | TRBV5-1 | - | - | TGCGCCAGCAGCGGAACCGGGACCATGTACGAACAGTACTTC | CASSGTGTMYEQYF
TRBJ1-1 | TRBV30 | TRBD1 | - | TGTGCCTGGAGTTCATACAGGGGCTCCAGGAACACTGAAGCTTTCTTT | CAWSSYRGSRNTEAFF
TRBJ2-1 | TRBV3-1 | TRBD1 | - | TGTGCCAGCAGCCAAGGGGACAGCTACTACAATGAGCAGTTCTTC | CASSQGDSYYNEQFF
TRBJ2-1 | TRBV7-3 | - | - | TGTGCCAGCAGCTTGGACCGGTACGGGTATGAGCAGTTCTTC | CASSLDRYGYEQFF
TRBJ1-2 | TRBV6-5 | - | - | TGTGCCAGCAGTTCGGACTTGAGATACTATGGCTACACCTTC | CASSSDLRYYGYTF
TRBJ1-5 | TRBV20-1 | - | - | TGCAGTGCTAGAGAAAAATCCAGGGATACCCAGCCCCAGCATTTT | CSAREKSRDTQPQHF
TRBJ2-5 | TRBV29-1 | - | few | TGCAGCGCTGACAGGAGGGTCTCAGAGACCCAGTACTTC | CSADRRVSETQYF
TRBJ2-7 | TRBV5-1 | TRBD2 | - | TGCGCCAGCAGCCTACAATCTGGGACTAGCGGCTACGAGCAGTACTTC | CASSLQSGTSGYEQYF
TRBJ1-2 | TRBV7-2 | - | few | TGTGCCAGCAGCTTAGACAGTATGGCGGGGACCCTATCACGGGGCTACACCTTC | CASSLDSMAGTLSRGYTF
TRBJ2-7 | TRBV4-1 | TRBD1 | few | TGCGCCAGCAGCGCCTCCGGGACAGGGGAGGGCGAGCAGTACTTC | CASSASGTGEGEQYF
TRBJ2-1 | TRBV20-1 | - | - | TGCAGTGCCAGAGTGCTAGCGAGGTCGCATGAGCAGTTCTTC | CSARVLARSHEQFF
TRBJ1-5 | TRBV3-1 | - | - | TGTGCCAGCAGCGTGAACAGGGCCCGCGGTCAGCCCCAGCATTTT | CASSVNRARGQPQHF
TRBJ1-2 | TRBV5-1 | - | - | TGCGCCAGCACACCTGGACACAACTATGGCTACACCTTC | CASTPGHNYGYTF
TRBJ2-2 | TRBV28 | - | - | TGTGCCAGCACCAGTCGAGGAAACACCGGGGAGCTGTTTTTT | CASTSRGNTGELFF